Below, one TCR beta chain is given with its context. The antigen remains undetermined. The sample is drawn from a study of beta chain features in type 1 diabetes. What was sequenced were expressed TCRB transcripts, since all of the isolated RNA had been reverse transcribed. Generated by immunoSEQ multiplex PCR, the TCRdb table keeps only in-frame clones and is missing some. The sample comprises 200,000 to 300,000 clones, around 9.9% of which are singletons, and around 0.018% rests with the top ten. Study outcomes and limitations: TCRB CDR3s from Type 1 diabetes patients were moderately but significantly shorter in all four CD4+ subsets. The VDJ junctions of type 1 diabetes patients carried fewer insertions and more deletions.

Trimming removed 3 bases from V and 7 bases from J; junction bases left unmatched: 7. The CDR3 has 14 residues. Germline V gene data show CDR1 as SEHNR and CDR2 as FQNEAQ (reference sequence). The chain is built from TRBV7-9 and TRBJ2-7; 9 nucleotides agree with TRBD2. This receptor was taken from a man younger than 45 with type 1 diabetes. Sequencing was carried out using naive CD4+ T cells from blood. CDR3 nucleotide sequence: TGTGCCAGCAGCTTCGTAGCGGGGGCGAGAGAGCAGTACTTC. Its protein product is CASSFVAGAREQYF.